Listed here are 21 T cell receptor beta chains from one sample, sequenced in a study of shared clonotypes between healthy human individuals (dated by TCRdb to 2020 to 2022). Receptor amplification or capture employed the immunoSEQ multiplex PCR assay. TCRdb mirrors the immuneACCESS table, restricted to in-frame sequences. Some clones are absent from its copies; in checked studies, under half trace to an unresolved V gene, and the reason for the others is unknown. Present in this sample are fewer than 600,000 clones, around three quarters of which were seen just once. The ten most abundant clones make up about 11% of the sample. The sequenced sample consisted of PBMCs. Receptor source: a woman aged 40 to 49 in good health. Some clones in this sample may be carry-over from other donors' samples.

The table lists this clone with many counts. This sample includes further DNA sequences coding for the same CDR3. The chain links TRBV4-1 to TRBJ2-7; the D gene is possibly TRBD1 (6 bases). CDR3 size: 16 residues. The V end lost 4 bases, the J end lost 0 bases, and 16 bases lay between the germline ends. Germline CDR1 is MGHRA and CDR2 is YSYEKL. The CDR3 nucleotides are TGCGCCAGCAGCCGGGACCGACAGGTACCCTCCTACGAGCAGTACTTC. Translated, it gives CASSRDRQVPSYEQYF.

Turning to this clone: This could be a read error, since a much larger clone is one nucleotide away. This sample also contains other DNA sequences that code for the same CDR3. V gene TRBV30 combines with J gene TRBJ1-2; D remains unclear. This CDR3 comprises 15 residues. CDR1 and CDR2 from the germline V gene are GTSNPN and SVGIG (reference sequence). CDR3 DNA sequence: TGTGCCTGCCTCTGGGGTTCCGGGGAAGTCCATGGCTACACCTTT. It yields the protein CACLWGSGEVHGYTF.

This chain uses TRBV6-5 with TRBJ1-5, with 8 nucleotides matching TRBD1. Per the germline V gene, CDR1 is MNHEY and CDR2 is SVGAGI. Trimming removed 7 bases from V and 2 bases from J; junction bases left unmatched: 4. CDR3 length: 14 residues. DNA of the CDR3: TGTGCCAGCACCAGGGGGCCGGGCAATCAGCCCCAGCATTTT. Its translation: CASTRGPGNQPQHF.

With respect to this clone: This clone may be a read error of a much larger clone one base away. This chain links TRBV27 with TRBJ2-7, with a tentative D call TRBD1 (6 bases). V was shortened by 5 bases and J by 9 bases, with 23 bases between the two germline ends. This CDR3 spans 15 amino acids. CDR1 and CDR2 (germline): MNHEY, SMNVEV (reference sequence). CDR3 DNA sequence: TGTGCCAGCAGTCCCTCCTGGACAGTATGGCTGGGGCAGTACTTC. Amino acids: CASSPSWTVWLGQYF.

The chain employs TRBV30 and TRBJ1-4; no firm D call. CDR1 and CDR2 from the germline V gene are GTSNPN and SVGIG (reference sequence). V was clipped by 0 bases and J by 11 bases, with 13 bases between them. This CDR3 has 13 residues. CDR3 protein: CAWSVLPGGKLFF. The CDR3 coding sequence is TGTGCCTGGAGTGTACTTCCGGGAGGGAAACTGTTTTTT.

Only a few counts were recorded for this clone. The chain carries TRBV7-6 and TRBJ1-1, with TRBD1 matching over 10 bases. With V trimmed by 7 bases and J by 3 bases, 5 bases remained unmatched. Germline V gene sequence: CDR1 SGHVS, CDR2 FNYEAQ. The CDR3 length is 14 residues. CDR3 DNA: TGTGCCAGCACCCCGACAGGGGGCGACACTGAAGCTTTCTTT. It codes for CASTPTGGDTEAFF.

The rearrangement joins TRBV9 to TRBJ2-7; no firm D call. From germline, CDR1 is SGDLS and CDR2 YYNGEE. Trimming stripped 0 bases from V and 5 bases from J, with 6 bases between. The CDR3 totals 12 residues. The CDR3 coding sequence is TGTGCCAGCAGCGTAGGAGAGGACGAGCAGTACTTC. It encodes CASSVGEDEQYF.

The chain joins TRBV5-1 to TRBJ2-1, with D unclear. V lost 0 bases and J 7 bases, leaving 11 bases between the germline ends. The CDR3 sequence is 14 residues long. Germline-derived CDR1 and CDR2 are SGHRS and YFSETQ. The CDR3 DNA follows: TGCGCCAGCAGCTTGGTAGGCGATGGGAATGAGCAGTTCTTC. Translating it yields CASSLVGDGNEQFF.

The chain couples TRBV2 to TRBJ2-3, with TRBD1 matching 8 bases. Germline values: CDR1 SNHLY, CDR2 FYNNEI. The CDR3 is 14 residues long. The trim removed 6 bases at V and 0 bases at J, leaving 2 bases unmatched. Written as DNA, the CDR3 is TGTGCCAGCAGGCGACAGGGGAGCACAGATACGCAGTATTTT. Encoded protein: CASRRQGSTDTQYF.

The CDR3: CASSFAAVSGSGELFF. CDR3 nucleotides: TGCGCCAGCAGCTTTGCGGCGGTTTCGGGATCCGGGGAGCTGTTTTTT. The chain is built from TRBV5-1 and TRBJ2-2; D is perhaps TRBD2 (5 bases). The V gene lost 2 bases and the J gene lost 6 bases, with 17 bases spanning the gap. This CDR3 spans 16 amino acids. The germline gives CDR1 SGHRS, CDR2 YFSETQ.

CDR3 in DNA: TGTGCCAGCAGCTTCAGCAGGGGGCCTGAAAAACTGTTTTTT. Translated: CASSFSRGPEKLFF. This rearrangement joins TRBV7-9 to TRBJ1-4, with 8 bases that match TRBD1. The CDR3 consists of 14 residues. Germline CDR1 SEHNR, CDR2 FQNEAQ (reference sequence). The trim removed 3 bases at V and 7 bases at J, leaving 4 bases unmatched. The whole variable domain, remainder taken from reference TRBV7-9 and TRBJ1-4, is DTGVSQNPRHKITKRGQNVTFRCDPISEHNRLYWYRQTLGQGPEFLTYFQNEAQLEKSRLLSDRFSAERPKGSFSTLEIQRTEQGDSAMYLCASSFSRGPEKLFFGSGTQLSVL.

CDR3 nucleotide sequence: TGTGCCAGCAGTTCTGACAGTGGTGACACCGGGGAGCTGTTTTTT. Translated: CASSSDSGDTGELFF. The V and J genes are TRBV6-4 and TRBJ2-2; D is possibly TRBD1 (5 bases). Per germline, CDR1 MRHNA and CDR2 SNTAGT. V lost 5 bases and J 3 bases, leaving 13 bases between the germline ends. The CDR3 consists of 15 residues.

The chain has TRBV11-2 and TRBJ2-7; weak D call: TRBD2 (5 bases). The CDR3 has 14 amino acids. The V gene lost 0 bases and the J gene lost 3 bases, with 9 bases spanning the gap. Germline V gene lookup returns CDR1 SGHAT and CDR2 FQNNGV. CDR3 nucleotides: TGTGCCAGCAGCTTAGATATACTAGACTACGAGCAGTACTTC. It codes for CASSLDILDYEQYF. Looking up the rest from reference TRBV11-2 and TRBJ2-7 gives the full variable domain: EAGVAQSPRYKIIEKRQSVAFWCNPISGHATLYWYQQILGQGPKLLIQFQNNGVVDDSQLPKDRFSAERLKGVDSTLKIQPAKLEDSAVYLCASSLDILDYEQYFGPGTRLTVT.

The chain couples TRBV15 to TRBJ1-5, with a possible D match to TRBD1 (5 bases). There are 15 residues in the CDR3. The germline V and J ends were trimmed by 3 bases and 7 bases, with 16 bases remaining between them. Germline CDR1 reads LNHNV; CDR2 reads YYDKDF (reference sequence). CDR3 loop: CATSRPGGDRQPQHF. The CDR3 bases are TGTGCCACCAGCAGGCCTGGAGGGGATCGACAGCCCCAGCATTTT. Complete variable domain (other parts from reference TRBV15 and TRBJ1-5): DAMVIQNPRYQVTQFGKPVTLSCSQTLNHNVMYWYQQKSSQAPKLLFHYYDKDFNNEADTPDNFQSRRPNTSFCFLDIRSPGLGDTAMYLCATSRPGGDRQPQHFGDGTRLSIL.

This chain uses TRBV30 with TRBJ2-1; 12 nucleotides agree with TRBD2. The V gene end was trimmed by 4 bases and the J gene end by 4 bases; junction bases not matched to a gene: 5. Per germline, CDR1 GTSNPN and CDR2 SVGIG (reference sequence). The length of the CDR3 is 15 residues. CDR3 region: CAWTPGLAGYNEQFF. CDR3 in DNA: TGTGCCTGGACCCCGGGACTAGCGGGTTACAATGAGCAGTTCTTC.

This clone was recorded only once. The chain is built from TRBV5-1 and TRBJ2-1; 16 bases align to TRBD2. Germline assignment: CDR1 SGHRS and CDR2 YFSETQ. J was trimmed by 6 bases and V by 4 bases; bases with no gene match: 7. The CDR3 runs to 17 residues. The CDR3 region is CASSRGLAGGAINEQFF. The DNA for the CDR3 is TGCGCCAGCAGCCGGGGACTAGCGGGAGGGGCTATCAATGAGCAGTTCTTC.

This chain joins TRBV28 and TRBJ2-5; 8 bases match TRBD2. After removal of 2 bases from V and 5 bases from J, the junction contained 7 bases not matched to a gene. The CDR3 covers 15 residues. Germline V CDR1 and CDR2: MDHEN, SYDVKM. The CDR3 nucleotides are TGTGCCAGCAGTTTAGCGGGGGGCCCAGGCGAGACCCAGTACTTC. This gives the protein CASSLAGGPGETQYF. The full variable domain, rest sourced from reference TRBV28 and TRBJ2-5, is DVKVTQSSRYLVKRTGEKVFLECVQDMDHENMFWYRQDPGLGLRLIYFSYDVKMKEKGDIPEGYSVSREKKERFSLILESASTNQTSMYLCASSLAGGPGETQYFGPGTRLLVL.

The chain joins TRBV2 to TRBJ2-2; 13 nucleotides align to TRBD2. V dropped 4 bases and J dropped 4; count of bases not matched to a gene: 3. The germline V gene has CDR1 SNHLY and CDR2 FYNNEI. This CDR3 has 16 amino acids. CDR3 nucleotide sequence: TGTGCCAGCAGTGGGACTAGCGGGAGCCTCACCGGGGAGCTGTTTTTT. Its protein product is CASSGTSGSLTGELFF.

The chain has TRBV5-1 and TRBJ2-1, with TRBD2 matching over 10 bases. There are 17 residues in the CDR3. V shed 0 bases and J 5 bases; nucleotides not matched to a gene: 8. Germline lookup yields CDR1 SGHRS and CDR2 YFSETQ. CDR3 sequence: CASSLAPAGGGDNEQFF. The CDR3 DNA reads as TGCGCCAGCAGCTTGGCCCCAGCGGGAGGGGGCGACAATGAGCAGTTCTTC.

V is TRBV30 and J is TRBJ2-1; D is perhaps TRBD2 (6 bases). V was trimmed by 7 bases and J by 4 bases, leaving 14 bases between them. The CDR3 has 13 residues. Germline V gene lookup returns CDR1 GTSNPN and CDR2 SVGIG (reference sequence). CDR3 sequence: CASSGEWYNEQFF. As DNA, the CDR3 is TGTGCCTCCTCGGGGGAGTGGTACAATGAGCAGTTCTTC.

V usage is TRBV25-1 and J usage is TRBJ2-3; TRBD2 agrees at 10 bases. The CDR3 extends over 16 amino acids. Germline CDR1 MGHDK, CDR2 SYGVNS. Trimming took 8 bases from V and 4 from J; bases not matched to a gene: 12. CDR3 sequence (DNA): TGTGCCAGCCCCACCATACTAGCGGGATGGGCAGATACGCAGTATTTT. As protein: CASPTILAGWADTQYF.